This entry concerns a single T cell receptor beta chain. Its antigen is unidentified. The repertoire was sequenced with immunoSEQ multiplex PCR; TCRdb's copy has only in-frame clones and lacks some. This table holds about 95,000 clones, around nine tenths found once. The data belong to a study of OX40 agonist ivuxolimab in advanced cancers. The overall study: It was ivuxolimab, an agonistic anti-OX40 (CD134) antibody, that patients were treated with. The mean age was roughly 60 years, ranging from 23 to 79, with around four fifths of participants male.

Study observations and caveats: Low normalized T-cell clonal expansion also characterized some of the nonresponders.

The material was CD4+ or CD8+ T cells sorted from blood, obtained in a trial of the OX40 agonist ivuxolimab. The sequence came from an adult with an advanced solid tumor such as melanoma, head and neck, liver or kidney cancer.

CDR3 in amino acids: CASSERHSNEKLFF. CDR3 nucleotides: TGTGCCAGCAGTGAGAGGCATTCGAATGAAAAACTGTTTTTT. This sequence joins TRBV6-1 and TRBJ1-4; D is ambiguous. The ends were cut back, 3 bases at V and 5 bases at J, with 10 bases in the middle. The CDR3 is 14 residues long. Germline CDR1 and CDR2: MNHNS and SASEGT.